The T cell receptor (beta chain) under discussion was sequenced for a study of CD8+ T cells in alopecia areata. Across the whole study: Female C3H/HeJ mice aged about 7-10 weeks received skin from approximately 6-12-month-old C3H/HeJ donors with spontaneous alopecia. Study-wide findings and caveats: Lesional scalp, especially alopecia totalis/universalis, showed higher clonality than normal scalp. Sequences from scalp samples also cover resident alphabeta T cells of normal skin. Sharing of TCRs across patients appeared less clear than in mice, possibly for HLA-related reasons.

The authors extracted RNA and reverse transcribed it into cDNA as the sequencing template. Measured with immunoSEQ multiplex PCR; TCRdb has only the in-frame clones, and not every one. The data show roughly 260,000 clones, with none appearing a single time. On this clone: Its antigen is not identified. Gene names are mouse gene names. The read terminates 3 residues ahead of where the CDR3 ends, so the germline J gene completes it.

The germline V gene encodes CDR1 NSHNY and CDR2 SYGAGN. This CDR3 is built from 15 residues. The V end lost 5 bases, the J end lost 0 bases, and 9 bases lay between the germline ends. The pooled cutaneous lymph node cells were sorted using several markers (CD4, CD8alpha, NKG2D, NKG2ACE and others). Specimen: CD4+ T cells sorted from a lymph node. The TCR originated in a C3H/HeJ mouse with alopecia areata. Mouse MHC haplotype: H2-k. The V and J genes are TRBV13-1 and TRBJ1-6; D is unresolved. TRBJ1-6 is an open reading frame whose function is uncertain. CDR3 bases read: TGTGCCAGCAGGCCCGACAATTCCTATAATTCGCCC. Translating gives CASRPDNSYNSP. The complete CDR3 sequence is CASRPDNSYNSPLYF.